Given below is one T cell receptor beta chain in context. Its target is not known. Every patient was affected by relapse after autologous stem cell transplantation, while exposure to brentuximab vedotin was not uniform. The data stem from a study of PD-1 blockade in classical Hodgkin lymphoma. Overall study context: Patients got intravenous nivolumab 3 mg/kg every 2 weeks. The study, taken as a whole, reports: TCR diversity at baseline was reported to be reduced in newly diagnosed patients relative to healthy donors. Diversity similar to that of newly diagnosed patients was seen at baseline in complete responders.

This CDR3 has 13 residues. Trimming cost V 5 bases and J 8 bases, with 15 bases left between them. From germline, CDR1 is LNHDA and CDR2 SQIVND (reference sequence). Only in-frame clones appear in the TCRdb table, and some are missing; sequencing was by immunoSEQ multiplex PCR. This sample has about 40,000 clones, with around 90% found just once. The sequence came from a human donor with classical Hodgkin lymphoma. The sequencing used peripheral blood mononuclear cells (PBMCs), collected before the second cycle of nivolumab. The rearrangement uses TRBV19 and TRBJ1-2, with D tentatively TRBD1 (6 bases). The CDR3 DNA sequence: TGTGCCAGTAGTCCCAGGAGGGGGAACGGCTACACCTTC. Its protein product is CASSPRRGNGYTF. Filled out from reference TRBV19 and TRBJ1-2, the complete variable domain reads DGGITQSPKYLFRKEGQNVTLSCEQNLNHDAMYWYRQDPGQGLRLIYYSQIVNDFQKGDIAEGYSVSREKKESFPLTVTSAQKNPTAFYLCASSPRRGNGYTFGSGTRLTVV.